Each of the 5 T cell receptor beta chains below was sequenced from the same sample in a study of T cell repertoires in aging, cancer and after chemotherapy (dated 2019 in TCRdb). The instrument given in TCRdb is Illumina MiSeq. Rearranged TRB sequences spanning V, D and J segments were amplified by multiplex touch-down PCR using a mixed TRB-A/B primer pool. TCRdb cleaned the public reads at Q25 with fastp, built clones with MiXCR and kept in-frame beta chains. Rows merge per CDR3 protein into single entries with the most common DNA and genes. Recorded for this sample are about 8,400 distinct CDR3 sequences; less than 40% of them occurred a single time. Around 4% of the sample is in the top ten clones. TCR beta rearrangements were amplified from genomic DNA isolated from peripheral blood, not from sorted cells or RNA. Sequencing used blood. The receptors stem from a human donor in good health.

This chain joins TRBV6-6 and TRBJ1-2, with D unresolved. The CDR3 has 18 residues. Germline V lookup: CDR1 MNHNY, CDR2 SVGAGI (reference sequence). V was clipped by 1 base and J by 1 base, with 19 bases between them. CDR3 DNA: TGTGCCAGCAGTTACTTTGTACAGCCAGGACCTTTTAACTATGGCTACACCTTC. It translates to CASSYFVQPGPFNYGYTF.

The chain has TRBV10-3 and TRBJ1-3; no firm D call. CDR3 length equals 12 residues. The germline V and J ends were trimmed by 7 bases and 1 base, with 5 bases remaining between them. CDR1 ENHRY and CDR2 SYGVKD come from the germline V gene. CDR3 nucleotide sequence: TGTGCCATCATGGGGTCTGGAAACACCATATATTTT. As protein: CAIMGSGNTIYF.

The V call is TRBV6-2 or TRBV6-3, the J call TRBJ1-1; D gene uncertain. CDR1 and CDR2 from the germline V gene are MNHEY and SVGEGT. V shed 8 bases and J shed 5 bases, with 15 bases lying between them. The CDR3 covers 13 residues. DNA of the CDR3: TGTGCCAGCGGGAGTGGGGTAGAGACTGAAGCTTTCTTT. Protein product: CASGSGVETEAFF.

The chain recombines TRBV27 with TRBJ2-7; 10 nucleotides line up with TRBD1. The CDR3 is made up of 14 amino acids. V gave up 3 bases and J gave up 5 bases; unmatched junction bases: 4. The germline V gene has CDR1 MNHEY and CDR2 SMNVEV (reference sequence). The CDR3 protein is CASSFRDRGNEQYF. In DNA, the CDR3 is TGTGCCAGCAGTTTCCGGGACAGGGGCAACGAGCAGTACTTC.

This clonotype is labeled as medium-sized. The rearrangement uses TRBV19 and TRBJ2-7; D possibly uses TRBD1 or TRBD2 (5 bases each). The length of the CDR3 is 14 residues. V was clipped by 6 bases and J by 2 bases, with 14 bases between them. Germline-derived CDR1 and CDR2 are LNHDA and SQIVND (reference sequence). The CDR3 here is CASRSRDQAYEQYF. The CDR3 DNA is TGTGCCAGTAGATCCCGGGACCAAGCCTACGAGCAGTACTTC.